This TCR beta chain stems from a study (dated by TCRdb to 2014 to 2015). As for the study more broadly: Whether tumor-infiltrating Tregs in breast cancer are recruited from blood Tregs or converted in situ from other CD4+ T cell subsets was tested. The study at large found these results: Tumor-infiltrating Treg TCR alpha and beta sequences overlapped most with tumor naive CD4+ T cells, then with blood naive CD4+ T cells. Validation in the larger cohort was restricted to a single TCR beta V-J rearrangement rather than whole repertoires. Tumor memory CD4+ T cell TCR gene usage was found to cluster with blood and lymph node memory CD4+ cells and with lymph node naive CD4+ cells.

CD4+CD45RO+CD25- cells were isolated as memory CD4+ T cells. Tregs, naive and memory CD4+ T cells from tumor, blood and ipsilateral draining lymph nodes of a few breast cancer patients underwent full-length TCR alpha and beta sequencing. Tumor tissue and lymph nodes from ipsilateral axillary dissection were perfused with PBS, minced and digested with collagenase I and hyaluronidase. A purity exceeding 90% was confirmed by FACS for the sorted cell populations. A word on this clonotype: Its antigen target is currently unknown. No much larger clonotype is one base removed from it; base qualities were not supplied.

In the germline V gene, CDR1 corresponds to SGHDT and CDR2 to YYEEEE. V lost 1 base and J lost 4 bases; the stretch between them is 12 bases long. The CDR3, cysteine through phenylalanine, is 16 amino acids long. Of all the DNA, just the CDR3 is kept, 48 bases in frame from base 1. Full-length TCR variable regions were amplified by 5' RACE PCR using constant-region reverse primers, and then by semi-nested PCR using Nested Universal Primer A. The ReliaPrep RNA Cell Miniprep System was used to extract total RNA, which was then reverse transcribed into 5'RACE-ready cDNA with the SMARTer RACE 5'/3' Kit. An Illumina MiSeq was used to sequence the full-length TCR alpha and beta libraries, which had been barcoded with multiplex adaptors. The study's processing was this. For each of nine subset-tissue groups, sequencing data from the five patients were pooled, and the groups were compared by unsupervised clustering of TCR gene usage. Repertoire similarity was calculated with the Morisita-Horn index, weighting shared sequences by their contribution to each repertoire. Starting from the raw public reads, TCRdb applied fastp trimming at Q25, assembled clones with MiXCR and retained in-frame beta chains. Merged by CDR3 protein, the rows form single entries marked with the most common genes and DNA. None of the V and J calls come from the authors' own analysis; TCRdb made them. Counted in this sample were about 57,000 distinct CDR3 sequences; about 28% of them appeared once. The ten largest account for 2.5% to 3.5% of the sample.

Sequenced input: tumor-infiltrating memory CD4+ T cells sorted from the breast tumor. This sample's cell subset or site label indicates: memory CD4+ T cells, CD4+CD45RO+CD25-. The V and J segments used are TRBV5-6 and TRBJ2-6; the D gene is possibly TRBD1 or TRBD2, each agreeing over 5 bases. This clonotype originated in a female donor with breast cancer. Here is the DNA: TGTGCCAGCAGCTTGTACGGGGCGGTAGGGGCCAACGTCCTGACTTTC. This translates into CASSLYGAVGANVLTF.